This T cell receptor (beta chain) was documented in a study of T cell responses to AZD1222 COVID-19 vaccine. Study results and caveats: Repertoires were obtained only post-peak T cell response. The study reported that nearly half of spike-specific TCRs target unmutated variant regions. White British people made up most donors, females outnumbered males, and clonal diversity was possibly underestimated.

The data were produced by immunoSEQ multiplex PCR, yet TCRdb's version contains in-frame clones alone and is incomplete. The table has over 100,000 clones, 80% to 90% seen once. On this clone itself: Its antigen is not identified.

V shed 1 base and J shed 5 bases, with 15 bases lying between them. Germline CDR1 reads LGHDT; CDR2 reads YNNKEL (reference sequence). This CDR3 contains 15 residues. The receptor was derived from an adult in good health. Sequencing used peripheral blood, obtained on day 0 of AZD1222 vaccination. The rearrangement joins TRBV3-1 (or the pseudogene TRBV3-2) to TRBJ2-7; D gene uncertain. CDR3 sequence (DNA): TGTGCCAGCAGCCAAGGCCTAGACGTACGCGACGAGCAGTACTTC. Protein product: CASSQGLDVRDEQYF.